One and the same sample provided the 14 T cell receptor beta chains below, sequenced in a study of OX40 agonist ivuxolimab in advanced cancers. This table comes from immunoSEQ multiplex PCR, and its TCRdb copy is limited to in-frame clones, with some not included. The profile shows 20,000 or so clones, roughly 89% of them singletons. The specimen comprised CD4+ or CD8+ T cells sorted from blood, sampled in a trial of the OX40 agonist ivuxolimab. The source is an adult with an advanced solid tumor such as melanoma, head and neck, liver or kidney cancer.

The CDR3 protein is CASSLTTAYEQYF. As DNA, the CDR3 is TGCGCCAGCAGCTTGACGACAGCCTACGAGCAGTACTTC. This rearrangement joins TRBV5-1 to TRBJ2-7; D may be TRBD1 (5 bases). The CDR3 has 13 residues. The V gene's germline CDR1 is SGHRS and CDR2 YFSETQ. With 1 base removed from V and 2 bases from J, the gap between germline ends came to 7 bases.

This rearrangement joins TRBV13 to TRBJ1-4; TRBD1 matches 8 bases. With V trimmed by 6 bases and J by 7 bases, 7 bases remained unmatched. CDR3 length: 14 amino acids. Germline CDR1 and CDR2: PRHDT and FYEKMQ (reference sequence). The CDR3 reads CASSPTGGGEKLFF. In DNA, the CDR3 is TGTGCCAGCAGTCCCACAGGGGGGGGTGAAAAACTGTTTTTT.

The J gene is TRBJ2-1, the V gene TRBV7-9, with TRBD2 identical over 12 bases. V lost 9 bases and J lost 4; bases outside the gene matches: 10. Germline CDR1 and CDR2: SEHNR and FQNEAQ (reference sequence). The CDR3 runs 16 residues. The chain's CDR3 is CASLRTSGVRYNEQFF. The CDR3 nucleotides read TGTGCCAGTCTTCGGACTAGCGGGGTAAGGTACAATGAGCAGTTCTTC.

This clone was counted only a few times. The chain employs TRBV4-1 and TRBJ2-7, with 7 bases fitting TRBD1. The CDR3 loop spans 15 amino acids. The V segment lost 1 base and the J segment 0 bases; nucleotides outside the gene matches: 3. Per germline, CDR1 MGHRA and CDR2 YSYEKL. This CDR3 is CASSQGTGYSYEQYF. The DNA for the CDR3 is TGCGCCAGCAGCCAAGGGACAGGATACTCCTACGAGCAGTACTTC.

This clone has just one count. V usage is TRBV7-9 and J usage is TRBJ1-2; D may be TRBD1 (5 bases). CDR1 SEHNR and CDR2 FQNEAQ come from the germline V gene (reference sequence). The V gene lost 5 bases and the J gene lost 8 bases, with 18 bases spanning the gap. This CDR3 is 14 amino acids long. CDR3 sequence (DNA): TGTGCCAGCAGCCCCCCCGGGACCCAAGGGGGCTACACCTTC. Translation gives CASSPPGTQGGYTF. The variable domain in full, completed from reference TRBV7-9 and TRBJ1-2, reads DTGVSQNPRHKITKRGQNVTFRCDPISEHNRLYWYRQTLGQGPEFLTYFQNEAQLEKSRLLSDRFSAERPKGSFSTLEIQRTEQGDSAMYLCASSPPGTQGGYTFGSGTRLTVV.

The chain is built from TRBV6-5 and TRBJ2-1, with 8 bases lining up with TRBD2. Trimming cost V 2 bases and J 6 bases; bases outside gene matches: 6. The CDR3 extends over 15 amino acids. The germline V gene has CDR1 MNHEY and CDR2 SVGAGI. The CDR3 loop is CASSYLRTSTNEQFF. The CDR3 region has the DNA TGTGCCAGCAGTTACCTTCGGACTAGCACCAATGAGCAGTTCTTC.

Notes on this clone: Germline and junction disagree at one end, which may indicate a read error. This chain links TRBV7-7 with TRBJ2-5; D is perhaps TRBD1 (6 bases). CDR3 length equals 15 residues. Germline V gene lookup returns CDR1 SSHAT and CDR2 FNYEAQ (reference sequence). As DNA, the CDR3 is TGTGCTAGCAGCTTAGAGGGGGATCCCTACAAGACCCAGTACTTC. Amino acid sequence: CASSLEGDPYKTQYF.

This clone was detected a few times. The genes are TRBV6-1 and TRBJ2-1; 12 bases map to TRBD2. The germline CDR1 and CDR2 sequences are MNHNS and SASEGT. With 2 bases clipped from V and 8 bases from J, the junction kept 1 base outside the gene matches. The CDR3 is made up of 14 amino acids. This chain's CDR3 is CASSELAGGHEQFF. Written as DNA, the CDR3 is TGTGCCAGCAGTGAACTAGCGGGGGGGCATGAGCAGTTCTTC.

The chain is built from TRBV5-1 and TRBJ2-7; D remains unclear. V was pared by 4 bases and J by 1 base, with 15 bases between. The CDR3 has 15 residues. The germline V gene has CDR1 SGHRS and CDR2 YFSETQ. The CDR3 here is CASSPARAKSYEQYF. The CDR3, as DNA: TGCGCCAGCAGCCCGGCGCGCGCAAAATCCTACGAGCAGTACTTC. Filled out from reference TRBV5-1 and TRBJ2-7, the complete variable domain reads KAGVTQTPRYLIKTRGQQVTLSCSPISGHRSVSWYQQTPGQGLQFLFEYFSETQRNKGNFPGRFSGRQFSNSRSEMNVSTLELGDSALYLCASSPARAKSYEQYFGPGTRLTVT.

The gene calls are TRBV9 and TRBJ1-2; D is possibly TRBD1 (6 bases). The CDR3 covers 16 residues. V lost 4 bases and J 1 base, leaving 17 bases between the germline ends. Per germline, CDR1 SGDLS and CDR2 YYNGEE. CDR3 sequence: CASSPYPDRFNYGYTF. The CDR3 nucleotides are TGTGCCAGCAGCCCCTACCCGGACAGATTTAACTATGGCTACACCTTC.

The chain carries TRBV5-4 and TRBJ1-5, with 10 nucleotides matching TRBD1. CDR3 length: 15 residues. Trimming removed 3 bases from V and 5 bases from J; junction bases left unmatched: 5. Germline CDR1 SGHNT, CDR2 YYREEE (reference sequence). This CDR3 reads CASSYRDRGYQPQHF. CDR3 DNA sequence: TGTGCCAGCAGCTACCGGGACAGGGGATATCAGCCCCAGCATTTT.

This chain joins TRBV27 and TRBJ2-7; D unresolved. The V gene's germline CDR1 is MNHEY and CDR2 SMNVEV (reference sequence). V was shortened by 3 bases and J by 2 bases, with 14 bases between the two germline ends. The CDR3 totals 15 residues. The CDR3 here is CASSLGKVFTYEQYF. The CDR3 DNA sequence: TGTGCCAGCAGTTTGGGGAAGGTATTTACCTACGAGCAGTACTTC.

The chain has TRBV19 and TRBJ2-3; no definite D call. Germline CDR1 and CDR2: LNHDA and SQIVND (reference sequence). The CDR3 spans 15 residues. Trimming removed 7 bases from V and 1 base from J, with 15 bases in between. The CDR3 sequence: CASTPVSSGTDTQYF. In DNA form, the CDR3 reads TGTGCCAGTACCCCGGTAAGCAGCGGCACAGATACGCAGTATTTT.

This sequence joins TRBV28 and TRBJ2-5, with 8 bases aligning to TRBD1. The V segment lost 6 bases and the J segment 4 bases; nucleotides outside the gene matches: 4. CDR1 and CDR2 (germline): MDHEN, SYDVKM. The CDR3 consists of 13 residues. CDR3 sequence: CASSPTGAETQYF. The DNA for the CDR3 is TGTGCCAGCAGCCCGACAGGGGCAGAGACCCAGTACTTC. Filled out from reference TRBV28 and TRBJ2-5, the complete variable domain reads DVKVTQSSRYLVKRTGEKVFLECVQDMDHENMFWYRQDPGLGLRLIYFSYDVKMKEKGDIPEGYSVSREKKERFSLILESASTNQTSMYLCASSPTGAETQYFGPGTRLLVL.